This T cell receptor beta chain is drawn from a study of T cell responses to AZD1222 COVID-19 vaccine. Here immunoSEQ multiplex PCR was the method, and the copy in TCRdb shows in-frame clones only, minus some. The repertoire holds around 100,000 clones, with 70% to 90% as singletons. V lost 1 base and J 5 bases, leaving 15 bases between the germline ends. The CDR3 length is 16 residues. Per germline, CDR1 MNHEY and CDR2 SMNVEV (reference sequence). Whole-study results and caveats: Clonal diversity was possibly underestimated, and the donors were mostly white British, with more females. Seropositive at baseline were only a handful of AZD1222 recipients. No repertoire was sampled before or during the peak T cell response, only after it. Reports say nearly half of spike-specific TCRs go after unmutated variant regions.

A note on this clone: Antigen: not known.

This sample comprised peripheral blood, obtained 28 days after the second AZD1222 dose. The chain recombines TRBV27 with TRBJ1-5; D unresolved. The source of this sequence is an adult who received the AZD1222 COVID-19 vaccine. CDR3 DNA sequence: TGTGCCAGCAGTTTATACGGTGGAGGTGGGTATCAGCCCCAGCATTTT. Protein sequence: CASSLYGGGGYQPQHF.